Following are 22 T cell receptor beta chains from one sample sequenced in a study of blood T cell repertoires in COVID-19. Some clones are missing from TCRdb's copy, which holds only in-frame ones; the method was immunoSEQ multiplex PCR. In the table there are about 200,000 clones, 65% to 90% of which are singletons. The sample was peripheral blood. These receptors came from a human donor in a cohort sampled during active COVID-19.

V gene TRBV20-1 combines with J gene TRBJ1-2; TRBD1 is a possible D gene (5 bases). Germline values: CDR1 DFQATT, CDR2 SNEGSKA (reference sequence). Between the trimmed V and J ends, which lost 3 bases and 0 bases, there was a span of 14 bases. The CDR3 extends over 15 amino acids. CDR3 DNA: TGCAGTGCTAGTAGTTCCGCAGGGTCTAACTATGGCTACACCTTC. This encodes CSASSSAGSNYGYTF.

CDR3: CSVLSRGNYGYTF. The CDR3 nucleotides read TGCAGCGTACTCTCCAGGGGTAACTATGGCTACACCTTC. The chain is built from TRBV29-1 and TRBJ1-2; D is possibly TRBD1 (6 bases). The CDR3 is 13 amino acids. The germline CDR1 and CDR2 sequences are SQVTM and ANQGSEA. The V gene lost 6 bases and the J gene lost 1 base, with 12 bases spanning the gap.

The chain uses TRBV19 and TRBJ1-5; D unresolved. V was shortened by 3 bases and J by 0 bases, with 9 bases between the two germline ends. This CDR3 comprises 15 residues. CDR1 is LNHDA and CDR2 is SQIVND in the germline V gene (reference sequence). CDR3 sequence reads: CASSIRPNSNQPQHF. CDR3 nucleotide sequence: TGTGCCAGTAGTATCAGGCCCAATAGCAATCAGCCCCAGCATTTT.

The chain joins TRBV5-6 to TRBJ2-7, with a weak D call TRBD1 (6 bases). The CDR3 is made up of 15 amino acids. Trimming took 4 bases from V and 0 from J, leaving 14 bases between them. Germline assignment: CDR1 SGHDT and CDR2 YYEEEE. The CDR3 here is CASSDVRTASYEQYF. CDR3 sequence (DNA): TGTGCCAGCAGCGACGTCAGGACAGCCTCCTACGAGCAGTACTTC.

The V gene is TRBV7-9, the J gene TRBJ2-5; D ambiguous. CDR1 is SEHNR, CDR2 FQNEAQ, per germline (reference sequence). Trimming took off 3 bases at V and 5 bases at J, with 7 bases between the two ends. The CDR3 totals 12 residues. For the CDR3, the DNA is TGTGCCAGCAGCTTCGGTATGGAGACCCAGTACTTC. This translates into CASSFGMETQYF.

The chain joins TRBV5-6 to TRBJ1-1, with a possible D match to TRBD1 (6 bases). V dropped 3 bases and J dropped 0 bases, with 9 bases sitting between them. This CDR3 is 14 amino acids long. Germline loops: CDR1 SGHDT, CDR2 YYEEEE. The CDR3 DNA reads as TGTGCCAGCAGCTGGCAGGGGATGAACACTGAAGCTTTCTTT. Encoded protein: CASSWQGMNTEAFF. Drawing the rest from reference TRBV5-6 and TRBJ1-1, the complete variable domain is DAGVTQSPTHLIKTRGQQVTLRCSPKSGHDTVSWYQQALGQGPQFIFQYYEEEERQRGNFPDRFSGHQFPNYSSELNVNALLLGDSALYLCASSWQGMNTEAFFGQGTRLTVV.

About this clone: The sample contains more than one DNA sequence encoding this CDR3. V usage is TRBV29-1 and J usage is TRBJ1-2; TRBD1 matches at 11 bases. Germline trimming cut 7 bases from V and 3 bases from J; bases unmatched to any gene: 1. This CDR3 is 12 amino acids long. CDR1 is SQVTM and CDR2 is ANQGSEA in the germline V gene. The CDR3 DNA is TGCAGCGCGGGACAGGGGGACTATGGCTACACCTTC. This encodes CSAGQGDYGYTF.

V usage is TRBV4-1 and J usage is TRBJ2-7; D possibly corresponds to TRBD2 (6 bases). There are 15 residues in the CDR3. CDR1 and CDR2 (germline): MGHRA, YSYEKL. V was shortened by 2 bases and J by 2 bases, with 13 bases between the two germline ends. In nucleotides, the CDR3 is TGCGCCAGCAGCCAATCCGACGGGGGTACCTACGAGCAGTACTTC. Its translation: CASSQSDGGTYEQYF.

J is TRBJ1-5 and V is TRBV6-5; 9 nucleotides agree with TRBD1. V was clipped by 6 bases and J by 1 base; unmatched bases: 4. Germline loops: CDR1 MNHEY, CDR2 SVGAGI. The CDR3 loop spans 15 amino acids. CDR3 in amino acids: CASRTGGASNQPQHF. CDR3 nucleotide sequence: TGTGCCAGCAGAACAGGGGGCGCGAGCAATCAGCCCCAGCATTTT.

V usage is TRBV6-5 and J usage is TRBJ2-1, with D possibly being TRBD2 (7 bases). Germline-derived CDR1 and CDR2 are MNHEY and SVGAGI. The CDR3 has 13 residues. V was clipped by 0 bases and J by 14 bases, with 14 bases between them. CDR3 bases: TGTGCCAGCAGTTACTCGCTTAGGGAGGGGGAGTTCTTC. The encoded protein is CASSYSLREGEFF.

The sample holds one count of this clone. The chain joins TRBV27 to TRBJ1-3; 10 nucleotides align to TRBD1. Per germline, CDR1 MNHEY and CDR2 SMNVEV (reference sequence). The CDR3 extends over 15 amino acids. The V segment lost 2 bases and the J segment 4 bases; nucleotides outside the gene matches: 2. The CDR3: CASSLGTGVGNTIYF. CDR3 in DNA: TGTGCCAGCAGTTTAGGGACAGGGGTAGGAAACACCATATATTTT.

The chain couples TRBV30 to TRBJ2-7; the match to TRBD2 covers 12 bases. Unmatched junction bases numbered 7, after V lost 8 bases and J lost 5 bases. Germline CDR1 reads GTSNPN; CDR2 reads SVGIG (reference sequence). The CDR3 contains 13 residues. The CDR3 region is CARSSGREDEQYF. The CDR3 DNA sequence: TGTGCCCGCTCTAGCGGGAGGGAAGACGAGCAGTACTTC.

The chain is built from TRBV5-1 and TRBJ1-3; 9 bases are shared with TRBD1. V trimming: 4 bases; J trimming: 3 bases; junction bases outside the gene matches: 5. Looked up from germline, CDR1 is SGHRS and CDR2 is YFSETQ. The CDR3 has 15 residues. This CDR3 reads CASSVGTGFGNTIYF. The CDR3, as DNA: TGCGCCAGCAGCGTCGGGACAGGGTTTGGAAACACCATATATTTT.

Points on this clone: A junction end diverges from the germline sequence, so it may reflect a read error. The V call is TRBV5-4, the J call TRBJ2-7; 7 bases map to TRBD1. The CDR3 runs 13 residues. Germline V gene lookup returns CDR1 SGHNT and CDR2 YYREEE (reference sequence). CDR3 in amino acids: CASNLDRSYEQYF. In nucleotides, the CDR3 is TGTGCCAGCAACTTGGACAGGTCCTACGAGCAGTACTTC.

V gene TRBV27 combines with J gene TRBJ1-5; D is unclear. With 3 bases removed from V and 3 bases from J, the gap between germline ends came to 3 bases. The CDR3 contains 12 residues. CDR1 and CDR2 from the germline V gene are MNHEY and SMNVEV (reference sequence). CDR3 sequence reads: CASSFHNQPQHF. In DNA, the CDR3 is TGTGCCAGCAGTTTCCACAATCAGCCCCAGCATTTT.

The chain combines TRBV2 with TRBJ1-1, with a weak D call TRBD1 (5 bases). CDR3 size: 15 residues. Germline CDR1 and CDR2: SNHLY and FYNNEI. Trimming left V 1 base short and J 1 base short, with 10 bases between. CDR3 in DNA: TGTGCCAGCAGTGAAGACAGGACGCCGAACACTGAAGCTTTCTTT. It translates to CASSEDRTPNTEAFF.

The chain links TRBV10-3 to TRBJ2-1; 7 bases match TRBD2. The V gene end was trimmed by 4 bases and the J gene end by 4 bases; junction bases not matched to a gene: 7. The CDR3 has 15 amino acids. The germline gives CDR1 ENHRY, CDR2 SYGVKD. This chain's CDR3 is CAISASGPLYNEQFF. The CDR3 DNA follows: TGTGCCATCAGTGCTAGCGGTCCTTTATACAATGAGCAGTTCTTC.

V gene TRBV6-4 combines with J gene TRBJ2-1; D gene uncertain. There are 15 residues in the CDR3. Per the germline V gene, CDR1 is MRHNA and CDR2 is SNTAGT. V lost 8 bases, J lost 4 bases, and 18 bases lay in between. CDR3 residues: CASPLPGARYNEQFF. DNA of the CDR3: TGTGCCAGCCCCCTGCCCGGCGCGCGGTACAATGAGCAGTTCTTC.

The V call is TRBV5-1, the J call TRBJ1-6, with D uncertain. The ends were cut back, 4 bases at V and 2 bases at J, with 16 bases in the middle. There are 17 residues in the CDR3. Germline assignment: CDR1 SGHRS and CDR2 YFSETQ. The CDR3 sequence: CASSPGPGNTYNSPLHF. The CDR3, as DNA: TGCGCCAGCAGCCCAGGTCCCGGGAACACCTATAATTCACCCCTCCACTTT. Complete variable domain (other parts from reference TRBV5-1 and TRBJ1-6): KAGVTQTPRYLIKTRGQQVTLSCSPISGHRSVSWYQQTPGQGLQFLFEYFSETQRNKGNFPGRFSGRQFSNSRSEMNVSTLELGDSALYLCASSPGPGNTYNSPLHFGNGTRLTVT.

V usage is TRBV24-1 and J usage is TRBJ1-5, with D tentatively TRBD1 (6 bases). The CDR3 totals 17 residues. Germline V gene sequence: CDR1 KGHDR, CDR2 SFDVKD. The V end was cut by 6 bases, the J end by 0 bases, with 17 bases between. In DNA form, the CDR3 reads TGTGCCACCAGTTCCCGGGACACGTCCCATAGCAATCAGCCCCAGCATTTT. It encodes CATSSRDTSHSNQPQHF.

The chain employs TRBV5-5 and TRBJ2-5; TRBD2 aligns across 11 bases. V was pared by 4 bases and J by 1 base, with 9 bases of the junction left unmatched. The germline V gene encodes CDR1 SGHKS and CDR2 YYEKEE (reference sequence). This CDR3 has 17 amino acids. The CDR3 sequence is CASSPVGSGRAQETQYF. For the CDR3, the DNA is TGTGCCAGCAGCCCGGTGGGTAGCGGGAGGGCCCAAGAGACCCAGTACTTC.

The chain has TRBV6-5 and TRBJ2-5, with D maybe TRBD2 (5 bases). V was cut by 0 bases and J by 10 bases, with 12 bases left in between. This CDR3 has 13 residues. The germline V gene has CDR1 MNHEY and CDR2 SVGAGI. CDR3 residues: CASSYSPAEDQYF. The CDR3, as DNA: TGTGCCAGCAGTTACTCCCCGGCGGAGGACCAGTACTTC.